A single sample gave rise to the 21 T cell receptor beta chains below, sequenced in a study of cytomegalovirus exposure and HLA in healthy donors. The PCR employed 60 Vbeta primers together with 13 Jbeta primers. This table comes from immunoSEQ multiplex PCR, and its TCRdb copy is limited to in-frame clones, with some not included. The sample holds 110,000 to 150,000 clones; around 82% are singletons and the top ten take 6.8%. Specimen: PBMCs. These receptor sequences come from a man aged 35 to 55 in good health and CMV-seropositive.

This chain joins TRBV19 and TRBJ1-1, with 8 bases that match TRBD1. V shed 5 bases, J shed 1 base, and the junction held 0 bases outside the gene matches. Per the germline V gene, CDR1 is LNHDA and CDR2 is SQIVND (reference sequence). This CDR3 has 13 residues. The CDR3 DNA sequence: TGTGCCAGTAGTGGACAGGGGAACACTGAAGCTTTCTTT. This gives the protein CASSGQGNTEAFF.

CDR3 sequence: CASSSIQGAPDEQYF. The CDR3 coding sequence is TGTGCCAGCAGTTCTATACAGGGGGCCCCGGACGAGCAGTACTTC. The chain links TRBV6-5 to TRBJ2-7; 9 bases map to TRBD1. CDR3 length: 15 residues. Germline values: CDR1 MNHEY, CDR2 SVGAGI. V shed 4 bases and J 5 bases; nucleotides not matched to a gene: 9.

The chain couples TRBV29-1 to TRBJ1-2; D is possibly TRBD1 (6 bases). This CDR3 region has 14 residues. V shed 6 bases and J shed 4 bases, with 18 bases lying between them. Germline assignment: CDR1 SQVTM and CDR2 ANQGSEA. The CDR3 DNA is TGCAGCGTCGGACATGACAGGTGGGGCTATGGCTACACCTTC. Its translation: CSVGHDRWGYGYTF.

The chain carries TRBV4-3 and TRBJ2-2; 8 bases map to TRBD2. CDR3 length: 18 amino acids. Trimming removed 4 bases from V and 0 bases from J; junction bases left unmatched: 10. Germline lookup yields CDR1 LGHNA and CDR2 YSLEER. The CDR3 region has the DNA TGCGCCAGCAGCCTTGACACTAGCGGAACATCGAACACCGGGGAGCTGTTTTTT. It yields the protein CASSLDTSGTSNTGELFF.

CDR3 DNA sequence: TGTGCCAGCAGCAGACAAGGACTAGCGGGAGTTACCGGGGAGCTGTTTTTT. This gives the protein CASSRQGLAGVTGELFF. The V and J genes are TRBV7-2 and TRBJ2-2, with TRBD2 matching over 13 bases. Per the germline V gene, CDR1 is SGHTA and CDR2 is FQGNSA. This CDR3 has 17 amino acids. After removal of 5 bases from V and 5 bases from J, the junction contained 8 bases not matched to a gene.

V usage is TRBV6-1 and J usage is TRBJ2-7, with TRBD1 as a possible D gene (6 bases). Looked up from germline, CDR1 is MNHNS and CDR2 is SASEGT. The CDR3 extends over 15 amino acids. V was clipped by 0 bases and J by 3 bases, with 12 bases between them. CDR3 sequence (DNA): TGTGCCAGCAGTGAAGCTGCCGGACAGTACTACGAGCAGTACTTC. Translating it yields CASSEAAGQYYEQYF.

This sequence joins TRBV11-2 and TRBJ2-7, with a possible D match to TRBD1 (6 bases). V was pared by 1 base and J by 3 bases, with 7 bases between. This CDR3 is built from 13 residues. Germline V gene lookup returns CDR1 SGHAT and CDR2 FQNNGV. CDR3 DNA: TGTGCCAGCAGCTTAGCACAGGGCTACGAGCAGTACTTC. It codes for CASSLAQGYEQYF.

This chain links TRBV5-1 with TRBJ2-7; 10 nucleotides align to TRBD2. This CDR3 comprises 15 residues. Germline V lookup: CDR1 SGHRS, CDR2 YFSETQ. With 0 bases clipped from V and 3 bases from J, the junction kept 3 bases outside the gene matches. The CDR3 spells CASSLGTSGYYEQYF. In nucleotides, the CDR3 is TGCGCCAGCAGCTTGGGGACTAGCGGCTACTACGAGCAGTACTTC.

The J gene is TRBJ2-3, the V gene TRBV15, with 12 bases aligning to TRBD1. This CDR3 is 16 amino acids long. Losses at the gene ends were 1 base for V and 5 bases for J; bases not matched to a gene: 4. Per the germline V gene, CDR1 is LNHNV and CDR2 is YYDKDF (reference sequence). CDR3 loop: CATSRAGQGAGDTQYF. The CDR3 DNA is TGTGCCACCAGCAGAGCGGGACAGGGGGCGGGAGATACGCAGTATTTT.

The rearrangement uses TRBV16 and TRBJ1-6; 10 bases agree with TRBD1. J lost 6 bases, V lost 7 bases, and 9 bases had no gene match. There are 16 residues in the CDR3. The germline gives CDR1 KGHSY, CDR2 FQNENV. The CDR3 DNA is TGTGCCAGCACCTCGGGACAGGGGACCTCTAATTCACCCCTCCACTTT. This encodes CASTSGQGTSNSPLHF.

The rearrangement links TRBV10-3 to TRBJ2-7, with unresolved D. V lost 4 bases to trimming and J lost 2 bases, with 6 bases between them. The V gene's germline CDR1 is ENHRY and CDR2 SYGVKD. CDR3 length: 12 residues. The CDR3 region is CAISAVTYEQYF. CDR3 nucleotides: TGTGCCATCAGTGCAGTGACCTACGAGCAGTACTTC.

The chain has TRBV7-9 and TRBJ2-5; the match to TRBD1 covers 9 bases. The length of the CDR3 is 15 residues. V gave up 6 bases and J gave up 0 bases; unmatched junction bases: 5. Germline V gives CDR1 SEHNR, CDR2 FQNEAQ (reference sequence). CDR3 in amino acids: CASSSGQGNQETQYF. The CDR3 DNA reads as TGTGCCAGCAGTTCCGGACAGGGGAACCAAGAGACCCAGTACTTC.

In this sample, this clone turned up once. The chain uses TRBV4-3 and TRBJ2-2; D might be TRBD1 (6 bases). CDR1 and CDR2 (germline): LGHNA, YSLEER. V was pared by 9 bases and J by 0 bases, with 11 bases between. The CDR3 extends over 14 amino acids. CDR3 DNA sequence: TGCGCCAGTAAATCAGGGGCGAACACCGGGGAGCTGTTTTTT. Protein product: CASKSGANTGELFF.

The V and J genes are TRBV7-9 and TRBJ2-3; TRBD1 matches 10 bases. CDR3 length: 17 amino acids. Germline assignment: CDR1 SEHNR and CDR2 FQNEAQ (reference sequence). Trimming at V came to 1 base and at J to 6 bases, leaving 10 bases not matched to a gene. CDR3: CASSLGDRGPSSDTQYF. DNA of the CDR3: TGTGCCAGCAGCTTAGGGGACAGGGGACCCAGCTCCGATACGCAGTATTTT.

The chain is built from TRBV5-1 and TRBJ1-1; 8 bases map to TRBD1. This CDR3 spans 13 amino acids. V shed 0 bases, J shed 8 bases, and the junction held 3 bases outside the gene matches. Germline assignment: CDR1 SGHRS and CDR2 YFSETQ. The CDR3: CASSLETGAEAFF. In nucleotides, the CDR3 is TGCGCCAGCAGCTTGGAGACAGGGGCGGAAGCTTTCTTT.

The chain joins TRBV5-4 to TRBJ1-2, with a tentative D call TRBD1 (5 bases). Trimming shortened V by 4 bases and J by 13 bases, and 23 bases separated the two germline ends. Per germline, CDR1 SGHNT and CDR2 YYREEE (reference sequence). The CDR3 has 14 residues. CDR3 DNA: TGTGCCAGCAGCCCGCGGGGCAGGGAGGGAACGGGCACCTTC. Its protein product is CASSPRGREGTGTF.

The chain links TRBV6-5 to TRBJ2-2; D may be TRBD1 (6 bases). The CDR3 has 15 residues. CDR1 and CDR2 (germline): MNHEY, SVGAGI. The germline V and J ends were trimmed by 6 bases and 0 bases, with 11 bases remaining between them. For the CDR3, the DNA is TGTGCCAGCAGCACCGGGACAACGAACACCGGGGAGCTGTTTTTT. This sequence encodes CASSTGTTNTGELFF.

The V call is TRBV7-2, the J call TRBJ1-2; 9 bases line up with TRBD1. V was pared by 5 bases and J by 8 bases, with 18 bases of the junction left unmatched. Germline CDR1 is SGHTA and CDR2 is FQGNSA. This CDR3 spans 17 amino acids. The CDR3 is CASSPSRGTGGVRGYTF. The DNA of the CDR3 is TGTGCCAGCAGCCCCAGCCGCGGTACAGGGGGCGTACGGGGCTACACCTTC.

The chain combines TRBV19 with TRBJ2-2, with a weak D call TRBD1 (5 bases). Germline V lookup: CDR1 LNHDA, CDR2 SQIVND (reference sequence). The CDR3 loop spans 17 amino acids. Trimming cost V 3 bases and J 5 bases, with 19 bases left between them. Here the CDR3 DNA reads TGTGCCAGTAGTATCAGGTTCATCCAGGGTGGTACCGGGGAGCTGTTTTTT. Translation: CASSIRFIQGGTGELFF. Full variable domain (missing parts from reference TRBV19 and TRBJ2-2): DGGITQSPKYLFRKEGQNVTLSCEQNLNHDAMYWYRQDPGQGLRLIYYSQIVNDFQKGDIAEGYSVSREKKESFPLTVTSAQKNPTAFYLCASSIRFIQGGTGELFFGEGSRLTVL.

The chain recombines TRBV5-6 with TRBJ1-1; D perhaps matches TRBD1 (6 bases). Germline CDR1 SGHDT, CDR2 YYEEEE. Between the trimmed V and J ends, which lost 0 bases and 10 bases, there was a span of 19 bases. The CDR3 contains 15 residues. The CDR3 loop is CASSLGENLRGRAFF. The CDR3 coding sequence is TGTGCCAGCAGCTTGGGGGAAAACCTCAGGGGAAGAGCTTTCTTT.

The V and J genes are TRBV4-2 and TRBJ1-5; D may be TRBD1 (5 bases). The CDR3 is made up of 15 amino acids. Trimming pared 4 bases from V and 4 bases from J, leaving 14 bases between. CDR1 and CDR2 (germline): LGHNA, YNFKEQ. CDR3 amino acids: CASSPETAINQPQHF. DNA of the CDR3: TGTGCCAGCAGCCCTGAGACAGCCATTAATCAGCCCCAGCATTTT.